This is a list of T cell receptor beta chains from one sample in a study of immune cell composition in non-small cell lung cancer. The repertoire was sequenced with immunoSEQ multiplex PCR; TCRdb's copy has only in-frame clones and lacks some. The top ten clones hold nearly 10% of a sample with under 2,000 clones, roughly 80% of them seen once. The sample consisted of lung tumor tissue. The receptors derive from a human donor with non-small cell lung cancer. The CDR3 runs from the conserved cysteine through the conserved F or W. The D gene is left open where the match is weak. Expanded clones are given a class, and other clones once, few, many or no size at all.

j_call v_call clone_size d_call cdr3_aa cdr3_nt
TRBJ2-7 TRBV5-4 few TRBD1 CASSRQGSSYEQYF TGTGCCAGCAGCCGACAGGGGAGCTCCTACGAGCAGTACTTC
TRBJ1-2 TRBV10-3 NA TRBD1 CAISLDPGQGSGYTF TGTGCCATCAGCCTCGATCCGGGACAGGGGTCGGGCTACACCTTC
TRBJ2-3 TRBV7-2 NA TRBD2 CASSLDSGPRDTQYF TGTGCCAGCAGCTTAGATAGCGGGCCTAGAGATACGCAGTATTTT
TRBJ2-3 TRBV5-4 NA NA CASSSLGLNTDTQYF TGTGCCAGCAGCTCCCTGGGACTGAACACAGATACGCAGTATTTT
TRBJ1-5 TRBV5-5 NA TRBD1 CASSLEGAGGNQPQHF TGTGCCAGCAGCTTGGAGGGGGCCGGAGGCAATCAGCCCCAGCATTTT
TRBJ1-2 TRBV5-6 NA NA CASSLQERGYTF TGTGCCAGCAGCTTACAGGAAAGGGGCTACACCTTC
TRBJ2-7 TRBV19 NA TRBD2 CASSTSGSPHEQYF TGTGCCAGTAGTACTAGCGGGAGCCCCCACGAGCAGTACTTC
TRBJ1-4 TRBV28 NA NA CASSFPQGNEKLFF TGTGCCAGCAGTTTTCCCCAGGGTAATGAAAAACTGTTTTTT
TRBJ1-1 TRBV19 NA TRBD1 CASSTWGQRNTEAFF TGTGCCAGTAGTACATGGGGACAGCGGAACACTGAAGCTTTCTTT
TRBJ2-7 TRBV21-1 NA NA CASSNPRDSRAPYEQYF TGTGCCAGCAGCAACCCACGAGACAGCCGGGCGCCCTACGAGCAGTACTTC
TRBJ2-2 TRBV4-3 NA TRBD2 CASSQAPKRETTGELFF TGCGCCAGCAGCCAAGCCCCCAAGCGGGAGACCACCGGGGAGCTGTTTTTT
TRBJ1-1 TRBV7-2 NA NA CASSLFGGTEAFF TGTGCCAGCAGCTTATTTGGGGGGACTGAAGCTTTCTTT
TRBJ1-2 TRBV7-2 NA TRBD1 CASSLGSGGAGGYTF TGTGCCAGCAGCTTAGGTTCAGGGGGCGCGGGGGGCTACACCTTC
TRBJ2-2 TRBV6-1 few TRBD1 CASRGQSFTGELFF TGTGCCAGCAGGGGACAGTCTTTCACCGGGGAGCTGTTTTTT
TRBJ1-2 TRBV28 NA NA CASLGANTNYGYTF TGTGCCAGTCTAGGGGCTAACACTAACTATGGCTACACCTTC
TRBJ2-5 TRBV7-9 NA TRBD2 CASSPRTSPYGETQYF TGTGCCAGCAGCCCGCGGACTAGCCCCTATGGGGAGACCCAGTACTTC
TRBJ2-1 TRBV6-5 NA TRBD1 CASSQRGTGGAQFF TGTGCCAGCAGCCAGCGAGGGACAGGGGGCGCTCAGTTCTTC
TRBJ1-4 TRBV28 NA NA CASSLGGINEKLFF TGTGCCAGCAGTTTAGGCGGGATTAATGAAAAACTGTTTTTT